The 8 T cell receptor beta chains listed next were all sequenced from one sample in a study of blood T cell repertoires in COVID-19. Generated by immunoSEQ multiplex PCR, the TCRdb table keeps only in-frame clones and is missing some. The sample holds more than 450,000 clones, roughly 87% seen once. The sequencing sample was made of PBMCs or T cells enriched from blood (not recorded which). The receptors shown here come from a woman aged 18-29 years who had recovered from COVID-19.

J is TRBJ2-3 and V is TRBV19, with 8 bases identical to TRBD1. The CDR3 consists of 17 residues. With V trimmed by 0 bases and J by 2 bases, 7 bases remained unmatched. The germline V gene has CDR1 LNHDA and CDR2 SQIVND (reference sequence). For the CDR3, the DNA is TGTGCCAGTAGTATAGAGGCAGGGGGCCTCTTCACAGATACGCAGTATTTT. Amino acids: CASSIEAGGLFTDTQYF.

The chain links TRBV9 to TRBJ1-4, with D hard to call. The CDR3 spans 15 residues. Trimming took off 1 base at V and 8 bases at J, with 15 bases between the two ends. Germline loops: CDR1 SGDLS, CDR2 YYNGEE. The CDR3 DNA is TGTGCCAGCAGCGTATCGTTCTCCCTCCGGGAAAAACTGTTTTTT. Translation: CASSVSFSLREKLFF.

The V and J genes are TRBV7-2 and TRBJ2-7, with D tentatively TRBD1 (6 bases). The CDR3 contains 15 residues. Germline values: CDR1 SGHTA, CDR2 FQGNSA. V was cut by 4 bases and J by 6 bases, with 19 bases left in between. CDR3: CASSSQSRTGIEQYF. As DNA, the CDR3 is TGTGCCAGCAGCTCCCAATCCCGAACAGGGATCGAGCAGTACTTC.

This clone has more than one count but fewer than ten. J is TRBJ1-2 and V is TRBV30; TRBD1 is a possible D gene (6 bases). Germline V lookup: CDR1 GTSNPN, CDR2 SVGIG (reference sequence). The CDR3 has 13 residues. V lost 5 bases to trimming and J lost 6 bases, with 16 bases between them. CDR3 loop: CAWWGGQIHGYTF. Here the CDR3 DNA reads TGTGCCTGGTGGGGGGGGCAAATCCATGGCTACACCTTC. The full variable domain, completed using reference TRBV30 and TRBJ1-2, is SQTIHQWPATLVQPVGSPLSLECTVEGTSNPNLYWYRQAAGRGLQLLFYSVGIGQISSEVPQNLSASRPQDRQFILSSKKLLLSDSGFYLCAWWGGQIHGYTFGSGTRLTVV.

CDR3 residues: CAWSVALRGEQYF. The CDR3, as DNA: TGTGCCTGGAGTGTGGCCCTTAGGGGCGAGCAGTACTTC. The rearrangement links TRBV30 to TRBJ2-7, with D possibly TRBD1 on 5 matching bases. The CDR3 totals 13 residues. Germline-derived CDR1 and CDR2 are GTSNPN and SVGIG (reference sequence). Trimming stripped 0 bases from V and 6 bases from J, with 12 bases between.

V usage is TRBV7-2 and J usage is TRBJ2-7; D possibly corresponds to TRBD2 (6 bases). In germline, CDR1 is SGHTA, CDR2 FQGNSA. Trimming removed 5 bases from V and 3 bases from J, with 17 bases in between. The CDR3 is made up of 15 amino acids. CDR3 protein: CASSLGPGLNYEQYF. DNA of the CDR3: TGTGCCAGCAGCCTAGGACCGGGACTTAACTACGAGCAGTACTTC.

The chain recombines TRBV12-3 or TRBV12-4 with TRBJ2-1; TRBD2 is a possible D gene (7 bases). V gave up 3 bases and J gave up 10 bases, with 13 bases separating them. The CDR3 runs 13 residues. CDR3 nucleotide sequence: TGTGCCAGCAGTTTCGGGGGGCTTCGGGAGCAGTTCTTC. Protein product: CASSFGGLREQFF.

Notes on this clone: The sample holds other DNA sequences that translate to the same CDR3. The chain combines TRBV5-6 with TRBJ1-1, with D maybe TRBD1 (6 bases). Deletions cut 4 bases from V and 3 bases from J, with 10 bases between. CDR3 length: 13 residues. Germline values: CDR1 SGHDT, CDR2 YYEEEE. The CDR3 nucleotides are TGTGCCAGCAGCCCAACAGGGTACACTGAAGCTTTCTTT. It is translated as CASSPTGYTEAFF.